One and the same sample provided the 8 T cell receptor beta chains below, sequenced in a study of cytomegalovirus exposure and HLA in healthy donors. The data were produced by immunoSEQ multiplex PCR, yet TCRdb's version contains in-frame clones alone and is incomplete. In the table there are about 200,000 clones, over 75% of which are singletons. The sequenced material came from PBMCs. The receptors were sampled from a woman younger than 30 in good health and CMV-seropositive.

This sequence joins TRBV5-6 and TRBJ1-2; possibly TRBD1 for D (5 bases). Germline V lookup: CDR1 SGHDT, CDR2 YYEEEE. This CDR3 is 14 amino acids long. The ends were cut back, 2 bases at V and 8 bases at J, with 16 bases in the middle. The CDR3 loop reads CASSLQARTVGYTF. CDR3 coding DNA: TGTGCCAGCAGCTTACAGGCCCGAACGGTCGGCTACACCTTC.

The CDR3 DNA reads as TGTGCCATTCAAGGGGGTGAGAGGGCAGATACGCAGTATTTT. Encoded protein: CAIQGGERADTQYF. This rearrangement joins TRBV10-3 to TRBJ2-3, with D perhaps TRBD1 (6 bases). The germline V gene has CDR1 ENHRY and CDR2 SYGVKD. The CDR3 sequence is 14 residues long. V was pared by 9 bases and J by 4 bases, with 17 bases between.

The chain has TRBV29-1 and TRBJ1-4; 10 bases agree with TRBD1. Germline-derived CDR1 and CDR2 are SQVTM and ANQGSEA. CDR3 size: 13 residues. V dropped 3 bases and J dropped 7; count of bases not matched to a gene: 2. The CDR3 DNA reads as TGCAGCGTTGAGGGACAGGGGACTGAAAAACTGTTTTTT. Protein: CSVEGQGTEKLFF.

V is TRBV25-1 and J is TRBJ2-5; the D is unclear. Germline CDR1 reads MGHDK; CDR2 reads SYGVNS. The CDR3 contains 13 residues. With 5 bases removed from V and 3 bases from J, the gap between germline ends came to 10 bases. CDR3: CASSSPIEETQYF. The DNA for the CDR3 is TGTGCCAGCAGTTCCCCAATAGAAGAGACCCAGTACTTC. The full variable domain, its missing parts supplied by reference TRBV25-1 and TRBJ2-5, is EADIYQTPRYLVIGTGKKITLECSQTMGHDKMYWYQQDPGMELHLIHYSYGVNSTEKGDLSSESTVSRIRTEHFPLTLESARPSHTSQYLCASSSPIEETQYFGPGTRLLVL.

This clone has only one observation. The rearrangement uses TRBV19 and TRBJ1-1; no definite D call. Trimming left V 1 base short and J 0 bases short, with 12 bases between. This CDR3 region has 16 residues. Looked up from germline, CDR1 is LNHDA and CDR2 is SQIVND (reference sequence). CDR3 protein: CASSIAPLRLNTEAFF. The CDR3 nucleotides read TGTGCCAGTAGTATAGCCCCACTGAGGTTGAACACTGAAGCTTTCTTT. The full variable domain, rest sourced from reference TRBV19 and TRBJ1-1, is DGGITQSPKYLFRKEGQNVTLSCEQNLNHDAMYWYRQDPGQGLRLIYYSQIVNDFQKGDIAEGYSVSREKKESFPLTVTSAQKNPTAFYLCASSIAPLRLNTEAFFGQGTRLTVV.

This clone was seen once. V and J are TRBV28 and TRBJ1-2, with D tentatively TRBD1 (6 bases). The CDR3 runs 12 residues. The V gene lost 2 bases and the J gene lost 7 bases, with 8 bases spanning the gap. The germline CDR1 and CDR2 sequences are MDHEN and SYDVKM. The CDR3 nucleotides read TGTGCCAGCAGTTTAACAGGGAGTGGCTACACCTTC. Its translation: CASSLTGSGYTF.

This clone was counted a few times. The chain joins TRBV28 to TRBJ2-2; 8 bases line up with TRBD1. V shed 4 bases, J shed 3 bases, and the junction held 4 bases outside the gene matches. This CDR3 spans 15 amino acids. Germline V CDR1 and CDR2: MDHEN, SYDVKM. In DNA form, the CDR3 reads TGTGCCAGCAGTTCGGGACAGGCCGACACCGGGGAGCTGTTTTTT. It yields the protein CASSSGQADTGELFF.

The gene calls are TRBV5-8 and TRBJ2-3, with TRBD2 identical over 10 bases. Unmatched junction bases numbered 13, after V lost 1 base and J lost 5 bases. Germline lookup yields CDR1 SGHTS and CDR2 YDEGEE. The CDR3 sequence is 18 residues long. The CDR3 DNA follows: TGTGCCAGCAGCTTGACTAGCGGGACACTCGGATCCTTAGATACGCAGTATTTT. Translated: CASSLTSGTLGSLDTQYF. Full variable domain (missing parts from reference TRBV5-8 and TRBJ2-3): EAGVTQSPTHLIKTRGQQATLRCSPISGHTSVYWYQQALGLGLQFLLWYDEGEERNRGNFPPRFSGRQFPNYSSELNVNALELEDSALYLCASSLTSGTLGSLDTQYFGPGTRLTVL.